These T cell receptor beta chains were read from a single sample in a study of blood T cells in healthy people across ages. Via MiXCR, TCRdb re-called the 5' RACE reads, giving one row per CDR3 protein. The sample carries hundreds of thousands of distinct CDR3 sequences, over 20% recorded once. The specimen sequenced was blood. These receptors came from an older man in good health. Both conserved end residues are part of each CDR3.

J,V,CDR3
TRBJ2-7,TRBV20-1,CSARNRETGTYEQYF
TRBJ2-1,TRBV7-2,CASSLKTEQFF
TRBJ2-4,TRBV27,CASSPLRDRGRSDIQYF
TRBJ2-7,TRBV29-1,CSAVPTGHYEQYF
TRBJ2-5,TRBV5-6,CASSHEGRGRSSETQYF
TRBJ1-2,TRBV10-3,CAISEPGSTQENGYTF
.,TRBV3-1,CASRTGTGSEQYF
TRBJ2-2,TRBV9,CASSVGSGTRWAGELFF
TRBJ2-3,TRBV7-9,CASSIRAYTDTQYF
TRBJ2-5,TRBV6-6,CASSYGGETQYF
TRBJ2-3,TRBV30,CAWSKGLSTDTQYF
TRBJ2-7,TRBV20-1,CSARVPGTGSYEQYF
TRBJ2-5,TRBV2,CAGSEGLAGETQYF
TRBJ1-2,TRBV12-3/TRBV12-4,CASSLGGGPKYGYTF
TRBJ1-1,TRBV20-1,CSARGGLTEAFF
TRBJ2-2,TRBV20-1,CSARGRENTGELFF
TRBJ2-5,TRBV7-6,CASSFSKGIPAQETQYF
TRBJ2-2,TRBV20-1,CSGRQGLGELFF
TRBJ2-7,TRBV29-1,CSVEVRRGGYEQYF
TRBJ2-7,TRBV6-2/TRBV6-3,CASSSPGTSGSTYEQYF
TRBJ2-3,TRBV11-3,CASSYSPRTGATDTQYF
TRBJ1-6,TRBV25-1,CASSAGYNSPLHF
TRBJ2-7,TRBV7-2,CASSSQTSGPYEQYF
TRBJ1-2,TRBV5-1,CASREEGDGYTF
TRBJ2-1,TRBV7-2,CASSEPGQLYNEQFF
.,TRBV10-3,CAISARLAGVGNEQFF
TRBJ2-6,TRBV28,CASRTNSGANVLTF
TRBJ1-4,TRBV29-1,CSVDLIQGTEKLFF
.,TRBV9,CASSVEEGYEQYF
TRBJ2-7,TRBV29-1,CSVVAQYEQYF
.,TRBV9,CASSPGRDGGEQFF
TRBJ2-5,TRBV6-5,CASSYSSGLGETQYF
TRBJ2-1,TRBV5-1,CASSLEGSGNRNEQFF
TRBJ2-1,TRBV4-2,CASSQATSGPYNEQFF
.,TRBV5-1,CASSLGTSSHEQFF
TRBJ2-2,TRBV5-5,CASSLRDGTGELFF
TRBJ2-1,TRBV7-2,CASSLVGTSVYNEQFF
TRBJ2-1,TRBV28,CASSRNPGNEQFF
TRBJ2-1,TRBV5-1,CASSSDTSGGEGNEQFF
TRBJ1-4,TRBV20-1,CSATPDRANEKLFF
TRBJ2-7,TRBV18,CASSPPSAPYEQYF
TRBJ2-3,TRBV20-1,CSARAPGLGRTDTQYF
TRBJ2-2,TRBV6-2/TRBV6-3,CASKTGGTGELFF
TRBJ2-2,TRBV2,CASSLQGARNTGELFF
TRBJ2-5,TRBV5-1,CASSLAPLQRLAGLQETQYF
TRBJ2-5,TRBV20-1,CSARPSGTQETQYF
TRBJ2-2,TRBV10-2,CASSEGDTGELFF
TRBJ1-4,TRBV18,CASSPDRVDNEKLFF
TRBJ2-7,TRBV5-1,CAGSLEAGLTYEQYF
TRBJ2-7,TRBV6-6,CASSYGTVVYEQYF